The clone carrying this T cell receptor (beta chain) has a count of ten or more. Its target is unknown. Sorting was used to obtain naive CD8 T cells (CD8+CD4-CCR7+CD45RA+). The data belong to a study of molecular identifiers for immune sequencing clone quantification. Study-level points and caveats: Clones that had above 20 RNA copies took up over 99% of effector molecules but under 1% in naive cells.

TCRdb recomputed calls from the PCR reads with MiXCR, one row per CDR3 protein. The sample has around 460,000 distinct CDR3 sequences, about 22% seen once; the top ten hold about 0.8%. Germline loops: CDR1 SEHNR, CDR2 FQNEAQ (reference sequence). The V and J ends lost 7 bases and 1 base, in that order; junction bases with no gene match: 8. This CDR3 is 15 amino acids long. Material for sequencing was naive CD8+ T cells from blood, with Jurkat cell RNA spiked in. Subset indicated: FACS-sorted CD8+CD4-CCR7+CD45RA+ naive T cells. The source of this sequence is a human donor in good health. Some libraries in this study had Jurkat cell RNA spiked in. The chain employs TRBV7-9 and TRBJ2-3, with 7 positions matching TRBD2. The CDR3 DNA follows: TGTGCCAGCAAATGGGGACTACTCCGCACAGATACGCAGTATTTT. Its protein product is CASKWGLLRTDTQYF. Supplemented by reference TRBV7-9 and TRBJ2-3, the full variable domain reads DTGVSQNPRHKITKRGQNVTFRCDPISEHNRLYWYRQTLGQGPEFLTYFQNEAQLEKSRLLSDRFSAERPKGSFSTLEIQRTEQGDSAMYLCASKWGLLRTDTQYFGPGTRLTVL.